The next 5 T cell receptor beta chains were all read from a single sample in a study of vaccination effects on CD4 cells after COVID-19. No antigen is known for these receptors. The repertoire was sequenced with immunoSEQ multiplex PCR; TCRdb's copy has only in-frame clones and lacks some. The sample contains approximately 70,000 clones, under 85% of which appear only once. Antigen-specific CD4+ T cells were first expanded with viral peptide pools by the ViraFEST assay and only then sequenced. Upon completion of roughly ten days in culture, CD4+ T cells were isolated. The person had PCR-confirmed SARS-CoV-2 infection between March and December 2020. Sequencing used CD4+ T cells from PBMCs cultured with HIV peptides, obtained before COVID-19 vaccination. Subset indicated: HIV-1 Nef peptide pool negative control/reference culture. The receptor source for this set is a human donor who had a prior SARS-CoV-2 infection.

CDR3 sequence: CASSRTGFRGEQYF. The CDR3 DNA reads as TGTGCCAGCAGTCGCACGGGGTTTAGGGGCGAGCAGTACTTC. The genes are TRBV27 and TRBJ2-7; either TRBD1 or TRBD2 may supply D (5 bases each). The germline V and J ends were trimmed by 5 bases and 6 bases, with 17 bases remaining between them. The germline CDR1 and CDR2 sequences are MNHEY and SMNVEV (reference sequence). The length of the CDR3 is 14 residues.

This chain links TRBV27 with TRBJ2-3, with D maybe TRBD2 (5 bases). This CDR3 comprises 14 residues. V lost 2 bases to trimming and J lost 2 bases, with 8 bases between them. Germline V CDR1 and CDR2: MNHEY, SMNVEV (reference sequence). The CDR3, as DNA: TGTGCCAGCAGTTTACGGACTCCCACAGATACGCAGTATTTT. This codes for CASSLRTPTDTQYF.

The gene calls are TRBV27 and TRBJ2-3; no clear D gene. This CDR3 contains 14 residues. Looked up from germline, CDR1 is MNHEY and CDR2 is SMNVEV (reference sequence). Trimming left V 1 base short and J 4 bases short, with 9 bases between. CDR3 region: CASSLLGFADTQYF. DNA for the CDR3: TGTGCCAGCAGTTTATTGGGATTTGCAGATACGCAGTATTTT.

The chain couples TRBV9 to TRBJ2-3, with a possible D match to TRBD1 (5 bases). The germline V gene encodes CDR1 SGDLS and CDR2 YYNGEE. The CDR3 is made up of 15 amino acids. Between the trimmed V and J ends, which lost 3 bases and 3 bases, there was a span of 14 bases. CDR3 region: CASSAGSLETDTQYF. For the CDR3, the DNA is TGTGCCAGCAGCGCAGGGTCTCTAGAGACAGATACGCAGTATTTT. Together with reference TRBV9 and TRBJ2-3, the CDR3 gives the full variable domain: DSGVTQTPKHLITATGQRVTLRCSPRSGDLSVYWYQQSLDQGLQFLIQYYNGEERAKGNILERFSAQQFPDLHSELNLSSLELGDSALYFCASSAGSLETDTQYFGPGTRLTVL.

V is TRBV7-2 and J is TRBJ1-6; D is ambiguous. V lost 2 bases, J lost 2 bases, and 10 bases lay in between. Germline V gene lookup returns CDR1 SGHTA and CDR2 FQGNSA. This CDR3 is built from 16 residues. The CDR3 here is CASSLSMQAYNSPLHF. In DNA, the CDR3 is TGTGCCAGCAGCTTATCGATGCAGGCCTATAATTCACCCCTCCACTTT.